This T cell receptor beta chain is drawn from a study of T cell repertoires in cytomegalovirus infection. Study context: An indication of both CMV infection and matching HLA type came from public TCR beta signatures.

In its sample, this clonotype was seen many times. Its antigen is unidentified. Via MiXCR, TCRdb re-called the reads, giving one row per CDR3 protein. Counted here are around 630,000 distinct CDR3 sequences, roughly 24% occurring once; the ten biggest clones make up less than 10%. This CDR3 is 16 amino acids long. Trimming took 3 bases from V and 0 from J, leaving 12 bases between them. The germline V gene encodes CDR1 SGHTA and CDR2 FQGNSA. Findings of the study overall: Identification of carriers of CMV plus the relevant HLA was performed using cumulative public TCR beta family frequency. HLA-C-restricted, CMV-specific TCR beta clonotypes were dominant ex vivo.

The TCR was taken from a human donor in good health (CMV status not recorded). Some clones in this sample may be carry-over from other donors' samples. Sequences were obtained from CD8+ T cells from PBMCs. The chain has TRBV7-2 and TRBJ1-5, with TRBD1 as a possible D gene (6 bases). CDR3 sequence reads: CASSFRGQNSNQPQHF. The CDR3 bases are TGTGCCAGCAGCTTCAGGGGACAAAATAGCAATCAGCCCCAGCATTTT.